These 11 T cell receptor beta chains share one sample of origin, sequenced in a study of cytomegalovirus exposure and HLA in healthy donors. This PCR relied on a set of 60 Vbeta primers and 13 Jbeta primers. Sequencing used immunoSEQ multiplex PCR; TCRdb keeps in-frame clones, though not all of them. The profile shows about 160,000 clones, roughly 84% of them singletons. Sequenced material: PBMCs. These receptors all stem from a man aged 18-30 years in good health and CMV-seronegative.

This clone was detected only a few times. The junction shows a germline mismatch at one end, possibly a read error. The chain has TRBV4-1 and TRBJ2-7; no clear D. CDR3 length: 14 residues. The V gene's germline CDR1 is MGHRA and CDR2 YSYEKL. The CDR3 loop reads CASSQDRDNLRKVF. DNA of the CDR3: TGCGCCAGCAGCCAAGATCGCGACAACCTAAGGAAGGTCTTC.

The chain is built from TRBV28 and TRBJ2-7, with a weak D call TRBD1 (5 bases). Trimming removed 6 bases at V and 4 bases at J, with 10 bases between. This CDR3 is 12 amino acids long. Germline CDR1 and CDR2: MDHEN and SYDVKM. The CDR3, as DNA: TGTGCCAGCAGCAAGACAGCTTACGAGCAGTACTTC. Its protein is CASSKTAYEQYF.

V gene TRBV28 combines with J gene TRBJ1-4; TRBD1 matches at 9 bases. In germline, CDR1 is MDHEN, CDR2 SYDVKM. The CDR3 sequence is 14 residues long. J lost 5 bases, V lost 5 bases, and 3 bases had no gene match. CDR3 in DNA: TGTGCCAGCAGTCCCGGGACAGGGAATGAAAAACTGTTTTTT. Translating it yields CASSPGTGNEKLFF. Full variable domain (remainder filled in from reference TRBV28 and TRBJ1-4): DVKVTQSSRYLVKRTGEKVFLECVQDMDHENMFWYRQDPGLGLRLIYFSYDVKMKEKGDIPEGYSVSREKKERFSLILESASTNQTSMYLCASSPGTGNEKLFFGSGTQLSVL.

The chain carries TRBV27 and TRBJ2-4, with D possibly being TRBD2 (5 bases). V was clipped by 0 bases and J by 8 bases, with 8 bases between them. The CDR3 sequence is 13 residues long. Germline CDR1 MNHEY, CDR2 SMNVEV (reference sequence). CDR3 loop: CASSLSPGDIQYF. The CDR3 DNA follows: TGTGCCAGCAGTTTATCGCCCGGGGACATTCAGTACTTC.

The chain couples TRBV28 to TRBJ1-5, with TRBD1 identical over 8 bases. The germline V gene has CDR1 MDHEN and CDR2 SYDVKM. The CDR3 sequence is 15 residues long. With 8 bases clipped from V and 2 bases from J, the junction kept 8 bases outside the gene matches. In nucleotides, the CDR3 is TGTGCCAGCGCGGCCAGGGGGCCGCGCAATCAGCCCCAGCATTTT. Translating gives CASAARGPRNQPQHF.

The V call is TRBV4-1, the J call TRBJ1-2; D remains unclear. From germline, CDR1 is MGHRA and CDR2 YSYEKL. The CDR3 has 15 amino acids. V lost 1 base to trimming and J lost 1 base, with 10 bases between them. This CDR3 is CASSQVERNNYGYTF. CDR3 coding DNA: TGCGCCAGCAGCCAAGTAGAGCGCAATAACTATGGCTACACCTTC.

This sequence joins TRBV7-6 and TRBJ1-2; D uncertain. The CDR3 runs to 14 residues. Trimming removed 3 bases at V and 3 bases at J, with 11 bases between. Per germline, CDR1 SGHVS and CDR2 FNYEAQ. The CDR3 DNA reads TGTGCCAGCAGCTTTCCCGCGGGCGACTATGGCTACACCTTC. This codes for CASSFPAGDYGYTF.

V gene TRBV5-5 combines with J gene TRBJ1-2; D is possibly TRBD1 (5 bases). Germline V gene data show CDR1 as SGHKS and CDR2 as YYEKEE (reference sequence). The CDR3 is 15 amino acids. Trimming removed 4 bases from V and 3 bases from J, with 16 bases in between. The CDR3 spells CASSTGDHRDYGYTF. CDR3 DNA: TGTGCCAGCAGCACGGGGGACCACCGGGACTATGGCTACACCTTC.

The rearrangement uses TRBV5-1 and TRBJ2-3, with a tentative D call TRBD1 (5 bases). Trimming cost V 0 bases and J 0 bases, with 11 bases left between them. The germline gives CDR1 SGHRS, CDR2 YFSETQ. This CDR3 has 16 amino acids. The CDR3: CASSLGSGWSTDTQYF. The CDR3 DNA reads TGCGCCAGCAGCTTGGGATCAGGGTGGAGCACAGATACGCAGTATTTT.

This clone has just one count. Here the CDR3 reads CASSSRVGYGYTF. CDR3 nucleotides: TGTGCCAGCAGCTCCAGGGTCGGCTATGGCTACACCTTC. The chain carries TRBV11-2 and TRBJ1-2; perhaps TRBD1 as D (5 bases). Trimming stripped 4 bases from V and 4 bases from J, with 10 bases between. CDR3 length: 13 amino acids. Per germline, CDR1 SGHAT and CDR2 FQNNGV.

The rearrangement links TRBV6-1 to TRBJ1-1; D is uncertain. The length of the CDR3 is 14 residues. Germline values: CDR1 MNHNS, CDR2 SASEGT. V lost 2 bases and J lost 6, with 13 bases in between. Here the CDR3 reads CASSEPGRASEAFF. CDR3 DNA: TGTGCCAGCAGTGAACCGGGGAGGGCGTCTGAAGCTTTCTTT.